This is a list of T cell receptor beta chains from one sample in a study of a mutant IDH1 vaccine in newly diagnosed glioma. The assay was immunoSEQ multiplex PCR, and TCRdb's table has in-frame clones only and misses some. The sample contains roughly 70,000 clones, 65% to 90% of which appear only once. Sequences were derived from PBMCs, sampled from a glioma patient treated with radiotherapy, temozolomide or both. The receptor set was obtained from a man under 40 with glioma. CDR3s include the opening cysteine and the closing phenylalanine or tryptophan. A D gene is named only where the DNA matches it firmly. The size entry is marked missing in some rows and otherwise reads once, few, many or a size class.

D	V	J	size	DNA	CDR3
TRBD1	TRBV5-4	TRBJ2-7	NA	TGTGCCAGCAGCTTGGAGGGGACAGGGTCGGACGAGCAGTACTTC	CASSLEGTGSDEQYF
TRBD1	TRBV11-2	TRBJ2-1	once	TGTGCCAGCAGTCGGGACAGGGGTTTCAATGAGCAGTTCTTC	CASSRDRGFNEQFF
TRBD1	TRBV28	TRBJ1-5	few	TGTGCCAGCAGTCCGAAGGGGGCGTACAATCAGCCCCAGCATTTT	CASSPKGAYNQPQHF
TRBD2	TRBV6-4	TRBJ2-7	NA	TGTGCCAGCAGTCAGGCTAGAACACGGGGGGGCAGCGCCTACGAGCAGTACTTC	CASSQARTRGGSAYEQYF
TRBD1	TRBV5-4	TRBJ1-1	NA	TGTGCCAGCAGGGCCGGACAGGGGAACACTGAAGCTTTCTTT	CASRAGQGNTEAFF
TRBD1	TRBV5-6	TRBJ1-4	NA	TGTGCCAGCAGCGCGGACAGGGCAGGGGAAAAACTGTTTTTT	CASSADRAGEKLFF
NA	TRBV10-1	TRBJ1-2	NA	TGCGCCAGCAGTCCCTCCGGGCAGTACTATGGCTACACCTTC	CASSPSGQYYGYTF
TRBD2	TRBV10-1	TRBJ2-3	once	TGCGCCAGCAGTGGAACCGGGACTAGCTTGACAGATACGCAGTATTTT	CASSGTGTSLTDTQYF
NA	TRBV18	TRBJ1-6	NA	TGTGCCAGCTCACCAGGGCAGCCGAATTCACCCCTCCACTTT	CASSPGQPNSPLHF
TRBD1	TRBV19	TRBJ1-5	NA	TGTGCCAGTAGTCGACAGGGGGAACAGCCCCAGCATTTT	CASSRQGEQPQHF
NA	TRBV18	TRBJ1-1	NA	TGTGCCAGCTCACCAGGGGACGGAAACACTGAAGCTTTCTTT	CASSPGDGNTEAFF
NA	TRBV19	TRBJ1-1	NA	TGTGCCAGTAGTATCGTTCTCATGAACACTGAAGCTTTCTTT	CASSIVLMNTEAFF
NA	TRBV27	TRBJ2-1	NA	TGTGCCAGCAGTTTATCGTCTAGGGTTATTCAACGGTCCTACAATGAGCAGTTCTTC	CASSLSSRVIQRSYNEQFF
NA	TRBV13	TRBJ1-6	NA	TGTGCCAGCAGCTCCCCGGGGAGTAGGACACCCCTCCACTTT	CASSSPGSRTPLHF
NA	TRBV11-2	TRBJ1-2	NA	TGTGCCAGCAGCTTACAAGTTGCCTATGGCTACACCTTC	CASSLQVAYGYTF
TRBD1	TRBV27	TRBJ2-5	NA	TGTGCCAGCACCCTAACCGGGACAGGGGGCCAGGAGACCCAGTACTTC	CASTLTGTGGQETQYF
NA	TRBV7-8	TRBJ1-1	NA	TGTGCCAGCAGCTTAAACGACTGGAACACTGAAGCTTTCTTT	CASSLNDWNTEAFF
NA	TRBV19	TRBJ2-3	NA	TGTGCCAGCTCCCCGGGCAGAGACACAGATACGCAGTATTTT	CASSPGRDTDTQYF
TRBD1	TRBV5-4	TRBJ2-3	NA	TGTGCCAGCAGCCAGGGACAGCCAACCGCGCGAGATACGCAGTATTTT	CASSQGQPTARDTQYF
NA	TRBV6-5	TRBJ1-1	NA	TGTGCCAGCGGTCTGGCAGGGCCGCCCAACACTGAAGCTTTCTTT	CASGLAGPPNTEAFF